Ten or more counts support the clone carrying this TCR beta chain. These data are taken from a study of blood T cell repertoires in COVID-19. Study-wide background: From T cells, B-cell-depleted T cells, or PBMCs came the material, which was cDNA or gDNA.

The V end lost 4 bases, the J end lost 5 bases, and 12 bases lay between the germline ends. The V gene's germline CDR1 is MNHEY and CDR2 SVGAGI. CDR3 size: 14 residues. Here immunoSEQ multiplex PCR was the method, and the copy in TCRdb shows in-frame clones only, minus some. The sample lists about 290,000 clones, around 85% seen once, with about 4% in the top ten. Sample: peripheral blood. The chain combines TRBV6-5 with TRBJ1-5; D perhaps matches TRBD1 (5 bases). This receptor was identified in a woman between 45 and 60 years old with active or convalescent COVID-19. Here the CDR3 reads CASSSLVGDQPQHF. The CDR3 DNA is TGTGCCAGCAGTTCCTTAGTAGGGGATCAGCCCCAGCATTTT.